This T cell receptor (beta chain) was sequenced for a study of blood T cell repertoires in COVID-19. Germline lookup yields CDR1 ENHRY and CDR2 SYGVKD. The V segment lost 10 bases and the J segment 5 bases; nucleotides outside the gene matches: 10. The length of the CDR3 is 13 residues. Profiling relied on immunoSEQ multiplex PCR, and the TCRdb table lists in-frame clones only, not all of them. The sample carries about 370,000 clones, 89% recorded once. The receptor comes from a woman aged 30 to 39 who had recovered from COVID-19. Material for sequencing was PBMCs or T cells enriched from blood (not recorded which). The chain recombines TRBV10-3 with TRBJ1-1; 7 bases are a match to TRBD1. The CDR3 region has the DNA TGTGCCACCTTGACAGGGAGTGAGACTGAAGCTTTCTTT. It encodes CATLTGSETEAFF.